This T cell receptor beta chain came from a study of blood T cell repertoires in COVID-19. Profiling relied on immunoSEQ multiplex PCR, and the TCRdb table lists in-frame clones only, not all of them. The profile shows about 310,000 clones, 90% of them singletons. CDR1 LGHDT and CDR2 YNNKEL come from the germline V gene (reference sequence). Trimming at V came to 3 bases and at J to 5 bases, leaving 12 bases not matched to a gene. CDR3 length equals 17 residues. The V gene is TRBV3-1 (or the pseudogene TRBV3-2), the J gene TRBJ2-2, with 7 bases fitting TRBD2. What was sequenced was peripheral blood. The sequence came from a woman aged 40-49 years with COVID-19, enrolled during active disease. The CDR3 region is CASSHILKTGGTGELFF. DNA of the CDR3: TGTGCCAGCAGCCACATCTTAAAAACGGGGGGTACCGGGGAGCTGTTTTTT.